This TCR beta chain derives from a study of T cell responses to AZD1222 COVID-19 vaccine. Overall study results and limits: After the peak T cell response, and only then, were repertoires sampled. Among those given AZD1222, only six were seropositive at baseline. Spike-specific TCR breadth and depth rose after two AZD1222 doses.

Germline CDR1 LNHDA, CDR2 SQIVND (reference sequence). This CDR3 has 11 amino acids. V was clipped by 9 bases and J by 6 bases, with 8 bases between them. Clones were sequenced by immunoSEQ multiplex PCR, and TCRdb holds only the in-frame ones, with some missing. This repertoire shows roughly 100,000 clones, less than 95% found once; its top ten account for 7.5% to 9%. As for this clone: The antigen remains undetermined.

Pooling covered second doses at about 4 or about 12 weeks. The specimen comprised peripheral blood, sampled 28 days after the second AZD1222 dose. The origin of this receptor is an adult who received the AZD1222 COVID-19 vaccine. The rearrangement joins TRBV19 to TRBJ2-2; D remains unclear. This CDR3 reads CASDGAGELFF. The CDR3 DNA is TGTGCCAGCGATGGGGCCGGGGAGCTGTTTTTT.